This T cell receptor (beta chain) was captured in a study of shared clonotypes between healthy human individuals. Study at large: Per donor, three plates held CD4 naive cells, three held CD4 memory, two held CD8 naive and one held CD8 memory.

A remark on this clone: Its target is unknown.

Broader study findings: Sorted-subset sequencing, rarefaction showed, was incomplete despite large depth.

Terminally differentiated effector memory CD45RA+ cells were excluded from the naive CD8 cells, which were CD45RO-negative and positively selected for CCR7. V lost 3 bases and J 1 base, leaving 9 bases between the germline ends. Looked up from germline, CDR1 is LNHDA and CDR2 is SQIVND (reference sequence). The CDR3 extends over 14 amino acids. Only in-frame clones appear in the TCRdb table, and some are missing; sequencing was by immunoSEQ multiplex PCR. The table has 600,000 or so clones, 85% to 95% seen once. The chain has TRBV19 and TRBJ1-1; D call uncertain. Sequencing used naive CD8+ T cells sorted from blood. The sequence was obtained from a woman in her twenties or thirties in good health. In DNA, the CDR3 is TGTGCCAGTAGTATGAGGCGGTCGAACACTGAAGCTTTCTTT. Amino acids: CASSMRRSNTEAFF.